This TCR beta chain was observed in a study of T cells in Graves' hyperthyroidism and ophthalmopathy. Findings and limits, study-wide: Patients with ophthalmopathy were separated from those with stable hyperthyroidism by a 13 V-J model.

Stable Graves' hyperthyroidism denoted no ophthalmopathy progression over 18 months. PBMCs stemmed from under 11 ml fresh peripheral blood. RNA transcripts were the template for amplifying TCR beta CDR3 regions. An initial round of RT-PCR targeting the TCR CDR3 relied on the HTBI primer set. TCRdb fed the multiplex PCR reads into MiXCR, producing one record per CDR3 protein. The sample records some 620,000 distinct CDR3 sequences, 16% being singletons. This clonotype occurred a few times. Its cognate antigen is unknown. This receptor was taken from a woman under 40 with Graves' hyperthyroidism. Source material: blood.

The CDR3: CASSRTGYQETQYF. The CDR3, as DNA: TGTGCCAGCAGCCGGACAGGCTATCAAGAGACCCAGTACTTC. This chain links TRBV7-3 with TRBJ2-5; 7 nucleotides agree with TRBD1. Germline loops: CDR1 SGHTA, CDR2 FQGTGA. After removal of 5 bases from V and 2 bases from J, the junction contained 5 bases not matched to a gene. The CDR3 contains 14 residues.